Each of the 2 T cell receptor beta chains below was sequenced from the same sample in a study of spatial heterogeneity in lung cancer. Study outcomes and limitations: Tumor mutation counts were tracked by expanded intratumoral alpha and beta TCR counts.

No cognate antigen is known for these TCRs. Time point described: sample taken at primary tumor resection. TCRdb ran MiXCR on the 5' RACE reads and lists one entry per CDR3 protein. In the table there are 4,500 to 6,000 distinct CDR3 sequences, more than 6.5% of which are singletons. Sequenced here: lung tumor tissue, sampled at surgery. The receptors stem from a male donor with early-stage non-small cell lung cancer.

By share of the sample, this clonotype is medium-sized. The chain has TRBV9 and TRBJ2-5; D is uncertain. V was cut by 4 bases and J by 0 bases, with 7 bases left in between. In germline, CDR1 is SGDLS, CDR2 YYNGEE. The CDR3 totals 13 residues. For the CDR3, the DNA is TGTGCCAGCAGCTCCCCGTACCAAGAGACCCAGTACTTC. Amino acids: CASSSPYQETQYF.

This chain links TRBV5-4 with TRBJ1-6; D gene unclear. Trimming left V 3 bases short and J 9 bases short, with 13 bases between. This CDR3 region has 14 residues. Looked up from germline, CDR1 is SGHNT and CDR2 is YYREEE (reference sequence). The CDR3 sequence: CASSSQMLGSPLHF. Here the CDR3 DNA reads TGTGCCAGCAGCTCTCAGATGCTTGGTTCACCCCTCCACTTT.